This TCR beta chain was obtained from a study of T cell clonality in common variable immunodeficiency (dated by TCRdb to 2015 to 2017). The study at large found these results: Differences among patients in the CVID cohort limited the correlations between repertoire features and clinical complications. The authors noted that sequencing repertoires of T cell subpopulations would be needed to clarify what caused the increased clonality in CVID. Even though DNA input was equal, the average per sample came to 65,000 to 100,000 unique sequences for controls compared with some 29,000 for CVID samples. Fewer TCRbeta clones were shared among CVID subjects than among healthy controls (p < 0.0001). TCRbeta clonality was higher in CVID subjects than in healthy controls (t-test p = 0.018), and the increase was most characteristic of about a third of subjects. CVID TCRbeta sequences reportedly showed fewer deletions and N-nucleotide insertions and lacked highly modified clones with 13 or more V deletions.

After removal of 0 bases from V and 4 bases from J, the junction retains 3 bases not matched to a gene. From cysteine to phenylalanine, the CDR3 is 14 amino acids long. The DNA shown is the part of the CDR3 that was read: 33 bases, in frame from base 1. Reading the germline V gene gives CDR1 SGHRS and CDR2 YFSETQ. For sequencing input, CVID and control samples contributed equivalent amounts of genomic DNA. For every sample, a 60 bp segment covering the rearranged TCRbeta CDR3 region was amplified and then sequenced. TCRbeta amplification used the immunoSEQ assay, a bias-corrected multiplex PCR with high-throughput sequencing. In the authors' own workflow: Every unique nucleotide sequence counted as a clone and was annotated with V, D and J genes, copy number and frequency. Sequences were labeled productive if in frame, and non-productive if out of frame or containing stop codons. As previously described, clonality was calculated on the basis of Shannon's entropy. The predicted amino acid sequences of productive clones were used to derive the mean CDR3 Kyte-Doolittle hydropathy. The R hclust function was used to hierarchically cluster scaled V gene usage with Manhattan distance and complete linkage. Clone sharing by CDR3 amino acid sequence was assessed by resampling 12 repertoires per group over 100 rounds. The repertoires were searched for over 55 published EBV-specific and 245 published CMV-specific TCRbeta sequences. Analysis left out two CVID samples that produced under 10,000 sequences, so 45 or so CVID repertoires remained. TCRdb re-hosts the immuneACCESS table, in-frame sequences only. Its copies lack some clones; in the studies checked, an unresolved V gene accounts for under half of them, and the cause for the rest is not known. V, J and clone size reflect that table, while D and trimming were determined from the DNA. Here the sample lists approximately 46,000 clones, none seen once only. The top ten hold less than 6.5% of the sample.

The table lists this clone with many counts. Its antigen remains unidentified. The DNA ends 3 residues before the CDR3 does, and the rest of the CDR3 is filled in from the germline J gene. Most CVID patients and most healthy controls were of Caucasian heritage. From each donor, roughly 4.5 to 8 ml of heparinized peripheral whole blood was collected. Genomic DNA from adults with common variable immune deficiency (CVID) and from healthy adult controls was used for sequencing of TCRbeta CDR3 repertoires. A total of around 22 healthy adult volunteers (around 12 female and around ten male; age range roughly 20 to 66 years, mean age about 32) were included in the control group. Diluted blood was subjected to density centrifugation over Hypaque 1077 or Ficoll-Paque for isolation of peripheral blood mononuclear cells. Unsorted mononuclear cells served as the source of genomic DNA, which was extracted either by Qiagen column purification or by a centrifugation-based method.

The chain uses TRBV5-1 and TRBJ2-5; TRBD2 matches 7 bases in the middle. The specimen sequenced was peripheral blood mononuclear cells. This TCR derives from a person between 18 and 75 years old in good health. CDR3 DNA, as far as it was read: TGCGCCAGCAGCTTGGGGACTAGTGGAGAGACC. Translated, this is CASSLGTSGET. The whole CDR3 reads CASSLGTSGETQYF.